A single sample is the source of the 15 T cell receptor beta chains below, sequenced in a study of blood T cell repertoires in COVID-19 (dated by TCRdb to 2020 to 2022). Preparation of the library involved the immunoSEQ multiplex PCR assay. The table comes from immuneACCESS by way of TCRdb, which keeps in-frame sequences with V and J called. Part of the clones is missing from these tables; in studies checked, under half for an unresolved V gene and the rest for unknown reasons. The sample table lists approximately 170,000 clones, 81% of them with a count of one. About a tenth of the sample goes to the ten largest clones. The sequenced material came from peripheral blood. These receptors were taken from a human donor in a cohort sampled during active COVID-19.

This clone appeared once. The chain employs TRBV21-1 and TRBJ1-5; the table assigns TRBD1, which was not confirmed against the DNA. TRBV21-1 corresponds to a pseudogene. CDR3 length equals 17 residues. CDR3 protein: CASTLSGWTGSNQPQHF. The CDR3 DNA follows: TGTGCCAGCACCCTAAGTGGATGGACAGGGAGCAATCAGCCCCAGCATTTT.

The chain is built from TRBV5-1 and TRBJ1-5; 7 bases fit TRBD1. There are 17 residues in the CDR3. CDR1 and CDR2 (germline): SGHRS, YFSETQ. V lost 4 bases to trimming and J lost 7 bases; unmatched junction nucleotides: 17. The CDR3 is CASSPLPLTGIRQPQHF. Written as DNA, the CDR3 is TGCGCCAGCAGCCCCCTCCCCCTGACAGGGATCAGGCAGCCCCAGCATTTT. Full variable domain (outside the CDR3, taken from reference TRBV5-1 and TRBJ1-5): KAGVTQTPRYLIKTRGQQVTLSCSPISGHRSVSWYQQTPGQGLQFLFEYFSETQRNKGNFPGRFSGRQFSNSRSEMNVSTLELGDSALYLCASSPLPLTGIRQPQHFGDGTRLSIL.

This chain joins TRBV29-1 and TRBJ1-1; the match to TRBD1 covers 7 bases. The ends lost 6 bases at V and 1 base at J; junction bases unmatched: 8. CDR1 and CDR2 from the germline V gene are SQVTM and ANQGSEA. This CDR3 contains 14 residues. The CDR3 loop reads CSVLDRWRNTEAFF. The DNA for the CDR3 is TGCAGCGTATTGGACAGGTGGAGGAACACTGAAGCTTTCTTT. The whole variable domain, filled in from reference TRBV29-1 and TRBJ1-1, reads SAVISQKPSRDICQRGTSLTIQCQVDSQVTMMFWYRQQPGQSLTLIATANQGSEATYESGFVIDKFPISRPNLTFSTLTVSNMSPEDSSIYLCSVLDRWRNTEAFFGQGTRLTVV.

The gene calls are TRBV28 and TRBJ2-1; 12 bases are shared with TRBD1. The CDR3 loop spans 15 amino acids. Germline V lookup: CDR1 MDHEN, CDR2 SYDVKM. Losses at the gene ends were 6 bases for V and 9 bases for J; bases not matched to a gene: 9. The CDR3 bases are TGTGCCAGCAGGTTACGGGACAGGGGGCCCGGTGAGCAGTTCTTC. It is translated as CASRLRDRGPGEQFF.

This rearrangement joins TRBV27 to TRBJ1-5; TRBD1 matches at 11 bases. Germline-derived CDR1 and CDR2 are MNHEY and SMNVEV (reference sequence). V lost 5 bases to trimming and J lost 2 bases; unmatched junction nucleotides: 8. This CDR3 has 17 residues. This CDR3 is CASSRTGGPVGNQPQHF. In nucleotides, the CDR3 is TGTGCCAGCAGTAGGACAGGGGGCCCGGTAGGCAATCAGCCCCAGCATTTT.

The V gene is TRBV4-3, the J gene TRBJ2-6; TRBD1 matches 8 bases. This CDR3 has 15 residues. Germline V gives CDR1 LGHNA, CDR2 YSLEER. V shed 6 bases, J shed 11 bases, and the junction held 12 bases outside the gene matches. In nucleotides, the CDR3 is TGCGCCAGCAGAAGCCAGGGGGCCCTTTCCGACGTCCTGACTTTC. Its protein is CASRSQGALSDVLTF.

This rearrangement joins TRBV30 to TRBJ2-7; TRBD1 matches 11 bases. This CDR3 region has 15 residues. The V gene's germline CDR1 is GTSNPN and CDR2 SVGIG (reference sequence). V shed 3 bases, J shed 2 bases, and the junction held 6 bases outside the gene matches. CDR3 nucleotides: TGTGCCTGGAGAGGCGGGACAGGGGGTCCCTACGAGCAGTACTTC. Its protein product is CAWRGGTGGPYEQYF. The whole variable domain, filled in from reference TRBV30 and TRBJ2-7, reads SQTIHQWPATLVQPVGSPLSLECTVEGTSNPNLYWYRQAAGRGLQLLFYSVGIGQISSEVPQNLSASRPQDRQFILSSKKLLLSDSGFYLCAWRGGTGGPYEQYFGPGTRLTVT.

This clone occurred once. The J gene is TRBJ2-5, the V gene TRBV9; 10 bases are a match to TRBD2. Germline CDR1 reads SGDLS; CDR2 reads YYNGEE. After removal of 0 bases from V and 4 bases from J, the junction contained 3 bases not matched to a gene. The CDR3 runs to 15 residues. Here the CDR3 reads CASSVGIAGGETQYF. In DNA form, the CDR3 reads TGTGCCAGCAGCGTAGGGATAGCGGGAGGAGAGACCCAGTACTTC.

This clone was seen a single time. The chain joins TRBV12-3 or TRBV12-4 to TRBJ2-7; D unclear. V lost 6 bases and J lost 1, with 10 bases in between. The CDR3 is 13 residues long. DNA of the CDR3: TGTGCCAGCAGACAGACCAATTCCTACGAGCAGTACTTC. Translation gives CASRQTNSYEQYF.

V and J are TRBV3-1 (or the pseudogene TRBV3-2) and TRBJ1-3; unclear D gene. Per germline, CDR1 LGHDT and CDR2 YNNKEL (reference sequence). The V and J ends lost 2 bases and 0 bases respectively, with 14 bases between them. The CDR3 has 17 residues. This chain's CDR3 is CASSQSSIRDSGNTIYF. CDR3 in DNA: TGTGCCAGCAGCCAATCTAGCATCCGTGACTCTGGAAACACCATATATTTT.

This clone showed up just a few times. CDR3 sequence (DNA): TGTGCCAGGAGGGTAGGGAAGGGGGCCAACGTCCTGACTTTC. Translating gives CARRVGKGANVLTF. This sequence joins TRBV19 and TRBJ2-6; the D gene is possibly TRBD2 (5 bases). This CDR3 has 14 residues. Germline loops: CDR1 LNHDA, CDR2 SQIVND (reference sequence). Trimming took 9 bases from V and 4 from J, leaving 13 bases between them.

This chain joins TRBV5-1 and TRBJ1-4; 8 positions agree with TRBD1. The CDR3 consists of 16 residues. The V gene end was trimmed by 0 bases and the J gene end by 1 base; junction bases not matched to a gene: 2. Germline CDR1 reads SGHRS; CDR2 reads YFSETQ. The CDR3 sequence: CASSLGTGGTNEKLFF. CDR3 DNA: TGCGCCAGCAGCTTGGGTACAGGGGGAACTAATGAAAAACTGTTTTTT.

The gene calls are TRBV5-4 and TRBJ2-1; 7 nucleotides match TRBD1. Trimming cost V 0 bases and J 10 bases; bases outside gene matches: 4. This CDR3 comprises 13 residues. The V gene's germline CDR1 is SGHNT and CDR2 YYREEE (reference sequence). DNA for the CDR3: TGTGCCAGCAGCTTGGACGACAGGGACGAGCAGTTCTTC. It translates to CASSLDDRDEQFF.

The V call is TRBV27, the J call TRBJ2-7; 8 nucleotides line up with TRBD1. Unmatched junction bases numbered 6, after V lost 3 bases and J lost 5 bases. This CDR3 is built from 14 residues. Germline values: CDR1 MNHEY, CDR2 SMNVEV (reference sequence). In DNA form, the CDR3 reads TGTGCCAGCAGTTTTGCGGGACAGGAGGACGAGCAGTACTTC. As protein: CASSFAGQEDEQYF.

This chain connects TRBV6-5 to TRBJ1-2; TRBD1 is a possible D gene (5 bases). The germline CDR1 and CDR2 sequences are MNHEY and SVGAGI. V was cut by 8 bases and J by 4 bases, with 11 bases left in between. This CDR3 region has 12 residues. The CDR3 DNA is TGTGCCAGCGGAGACAGCATCTATGGCTACACCTTC. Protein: CASGDSIYGYTF.